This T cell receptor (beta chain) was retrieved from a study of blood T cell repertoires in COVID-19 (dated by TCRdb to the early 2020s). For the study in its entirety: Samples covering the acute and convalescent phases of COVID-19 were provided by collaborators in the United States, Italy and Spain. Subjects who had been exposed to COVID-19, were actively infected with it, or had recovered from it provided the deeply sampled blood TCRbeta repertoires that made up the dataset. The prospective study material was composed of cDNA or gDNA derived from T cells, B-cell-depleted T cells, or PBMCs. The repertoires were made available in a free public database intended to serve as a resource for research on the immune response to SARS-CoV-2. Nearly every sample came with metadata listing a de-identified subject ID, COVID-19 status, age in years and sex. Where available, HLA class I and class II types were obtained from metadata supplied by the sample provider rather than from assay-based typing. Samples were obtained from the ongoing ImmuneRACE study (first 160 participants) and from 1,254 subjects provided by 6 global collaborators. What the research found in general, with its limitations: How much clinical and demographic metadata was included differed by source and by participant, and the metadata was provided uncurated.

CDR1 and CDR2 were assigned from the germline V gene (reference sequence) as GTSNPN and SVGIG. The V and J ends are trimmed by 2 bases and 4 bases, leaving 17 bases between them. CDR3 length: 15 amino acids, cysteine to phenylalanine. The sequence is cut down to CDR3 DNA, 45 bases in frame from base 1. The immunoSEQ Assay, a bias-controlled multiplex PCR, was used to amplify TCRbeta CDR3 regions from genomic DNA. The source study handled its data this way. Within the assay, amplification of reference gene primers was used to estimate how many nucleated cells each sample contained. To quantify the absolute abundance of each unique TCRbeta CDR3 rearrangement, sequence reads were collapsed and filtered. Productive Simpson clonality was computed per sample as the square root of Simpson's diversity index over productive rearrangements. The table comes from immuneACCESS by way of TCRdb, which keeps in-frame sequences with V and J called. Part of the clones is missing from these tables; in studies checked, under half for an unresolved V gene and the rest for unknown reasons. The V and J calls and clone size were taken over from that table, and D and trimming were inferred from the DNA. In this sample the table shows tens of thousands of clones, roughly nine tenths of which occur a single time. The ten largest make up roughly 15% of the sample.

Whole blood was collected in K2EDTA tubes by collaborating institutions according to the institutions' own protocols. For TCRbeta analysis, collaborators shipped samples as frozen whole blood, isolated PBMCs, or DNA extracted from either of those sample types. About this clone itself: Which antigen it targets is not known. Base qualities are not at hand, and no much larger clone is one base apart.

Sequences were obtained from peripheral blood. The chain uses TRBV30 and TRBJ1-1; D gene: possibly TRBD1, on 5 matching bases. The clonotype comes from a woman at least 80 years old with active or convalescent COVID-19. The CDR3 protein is CAWSLWEGAATEAFF. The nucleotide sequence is TGTGCCTGGAGTCTATGGGAAGGGGCGGCCACTGAAGCTTTCTTT.